This TCR beta chain was recorded in a study of shared clonotypes between healthy human individuals. Whole-study results and caveats: Several donors showed sharing of approximately 5% of naive CD4 clonotypes. Sorted-subset samples were not fully sequenced, rarefaction indicated.

Over several immunoSEQ plates, each subset's genomic DNA was distributed in even portions. Assay: immunoSEQ multiplex PCR; the TCRdb copy retains only in-frame clones and omits some. The sample includes more than 1 million clones, about four fifths seen only once; the top ten take about 0.52%. Notes on this clone: Antigen: not known.

The CDR3 totals 15 residues. From germline, CDR1 is KGHSH and CDR2 LQKENI. V lost 6 bases, J lost 7 bases, and 5 bases stayed unmatched. This chain uses TRBV18 with TRBJ2-6; 11 nucleotides agree with TRBD1. Sequences were obtained from memory CD4+ T cells from PBMCs. Documented subset: CD45RA-negative fraction. The clonotype was recovered from a man between 18 and 29 years old in good health. Some clones in this sample may be carry-over from other donors' samples. This CDR3 reads CASSPGQGVANVLTF. CDR3 sequence (DNA): TGTGCCAGCTCGCCGGGACAGGGGGTAGCCAACGTCCTGACTTTC.